This passage covers 29 T cell receptor beta chains from one sample sequenced in a study of blood T cell repertoires in COVID-19. The data were produced by immunoSEQ multiplex PCR, yet TCRdb's version contains in-frame clones alone and is incomplete. The repertoire consists of around 230,000 clones, with 65% to 90% occurring once and the leading ten covering 4% to 6%. Sequencing input: peripheral blood. The receptors come from a man in his fifties or sixties with COVID-19, enrolled during active disease.

The genes are TRBV18 and TRBJ2-3; no reliable D call. Trimming took off 5 bases at V and 1 base at J, with 7 bases between the two ends. CDR1 is KGHSH and CDR2 is LQKENI in the germline V gene. This CDR3 has 13 amino acids. Here the CDR3 DNA reads TGTGCCAGCTCATATCCTCGCACAGATACGCAGTATTTT. Translating it yields CASSYPRTDTQYF.

This rearrangement joins TRBV6-4 to TRBJ1-1; TRBD1 might be the D (5 bases). The germline gives CDR1 MRHNA, CDR2 SNTAGT. The V and J ends lost 6 bases and 0 bases respectively, with 8 bases between them. This CDR3 has 13 residues. In DNA form, the CDR3 reads TGTGCCAGCAGAGGACACTTGAACACTGAAGCTTTCTTT. Protein sequence: CASRGHLNTEAFF.

The chain is built from TRBV2 and TRBJ2-1, with D possibly TRBD1 on 6 matching bases. The CDR3 spans 15 residues. Trimming took off 7 bases at V and 4 bases at J, with 17 bases between the two ends. Germline V gene sequence: CDR1 SNHLY, CDR2 FYNNEI. The CDR3: CASKQHSGAYNEQFF. The CDR3 region has the DNA TGTGCCAGCAAACAGCATTCAGGGGCTTACAATGAGCAGTTCTTC.

V gene TRBV5-6 combines with J gene TRBJ2-2, with D possibly being TRBD1 (6 bases). This CDR3 has 16 residues. V lost 0 bases and J lost 6, with 15 bases in between. Germline V gene data show CDR1 as SGHDT and CDR2 as YYEEEE. CDR3 DNA sequence: TGTGCCAGCAGCTTGGCCGGTACAGGGACGCCCGGGGAGCTGTTTTTT. Its translation is CASSLAGTGTPGELFF.

This chain links TRBV10-2 with TRBJ1-1, with 7 bases matching TRBD1. With V trimmed by 7 bases and J by 4 bases, 6 bases remained unmatched. Per germline, CDR1 WSHSY and CDR2 SAAADI. The CDR3 sequence is 13 residues long. The CDR3 coding sequence is TGCGCCAGCAAACAGGGGTGGAGCACTGAAGCTTTCTTT. Protein: CASKQGWSTEAFF.

V gene TRBV5-6 combines with J gene TRBJ2-5; 7 nucleotides align to TRBD2. CDR1 and CDR2 (germline): SGHDT, YYEEEE. The CDR3 sequence is 13 residues long. V shed 4 bases and J 4 bases; nucleotides not matched to a gene: 4. CDR3 loop: CASSRGRGETQYF. The DNA for the CDR3 is TGTGCCAGCAGCAGAGGGAGGGGAGAGACCCAGTACTTC.

This chain links TRBV19 with TRBJ1-5, with TRBD1 matching over 8 bases. Germline V lookup: CDR1 LNHDA, CDR2 SQIVND (reference sequence). There are 14 residues in the CDR3. Trimming took 5 bases from V and 4 from J; bases not matched to a gene: 4. The CDR3 is CASSEGTGNQPQHF. CDR3 nucleotides: TGTGCCAGTAGTGAAGGGACAGGAAATCAGCCCCAGCATTTT.

Here the CDR3 DNA reads TGTGCCAGCAGTGCTTCACAGGTTGGTGCAGGGGGCAGTCAGCCCCAGCATTTT. Its translation: CASSASQVGAGGSQPQHF. This chain links TRBV27 with TRBJ1-5; the match to TRBD1 covers 8 bases. The CDR3 has 18 residues. CDR1 is MNHEY, CDR2 SMNVEV, per germline (reference sequence). Trimming at V came to 5 bases and at J to 6 bases, leaving 18 bases not matched to a gene.

The CDR3 region has the DNA TGCGCCAGCAGCCAAGATCCGGCTAGTCGTGGCTATGGCTACACCTTC. Amino acid sequence: CASSQDPASRGYGYTF. The rearrangement links TRBV4-1 to TRBJ1-2, with D uncertain. Germline V gives CDR1 MGHRA, CDR2 YSYEKL. This CDR3 spans 16 amino acids. Trimming left V 0 bases short and J 4 bases short, with 15 bases between.

To note about this clone: A junction end diverges from the germline sequence, so it may reflect a read error. The V gene is TRBV7-9, the J gene TRBJ2-2; TRBD1 matches at 9 bases. The CDR3 is 15 residues long. Germline V lookup: CDR1 SEHNR, CDR2 FQNEAQ (reference sequence). Here the CDR3 reads CASSTGTGNPGELFF. CDR3 sequence (DNA): TGTGCCAGCAGCACCGGGACAGGGAACCCCGGGGAGCTGTTTTTT.

V usage is TRBV2 and J usage is TRBJ2-1, with 13 bases aligning to TRBD2. V trimming: 4 bases; J trimming: 0 bases; junction bases outside the gene matches: 9. This CDR3 contains 19 residues. Germline lookup yields CDR1 SNHLY and CDR2 FYNNEI. The CDR3 region is CASSVGLAGAFSSYNEQFF. CDR3 nucleotide sequence: TGTGCCAGCAGTGTAGGACTAGCGGGGGCCTTTAGCTCCTACAATGAGCAGTTCTTC.

V gene TRBV7-9 combines with J gene TRBJ2-1; TRBD2 aligns across 10 bases. Looked up from germline, CDR1 is SEHNR and CDR2 is FQNEAQ (reference sequence). After removal of 3 bases from V and 9 bases from J, the junction contained 17 bases not matched to a gene. CDR3 size: 18 residues. CDR3 sequence: CASSFPRTSGGGDGEQFF. The CDR3 coding sequence is TGTGCCAGCAGCTTCCCGAGGACTAGCGGTGGGGGGGACGGTGAGCAGTTCTTC.

The chain employs TRBV30 and TRBJ1-4; TRBD1 agrees at 7 bases. V gave up 3 bases and J gave up 0 bases; unmatched junction bases: 10. Germline CDR1 is GTSNPN and CDR2 is SVGIG (reference sequence). The CDR3 sequence is 17 residues long. The CDR3 loop reads CAWSRDSKETTNEKLFF. The CDR3 DNA sequence: TGTGCCTGGAGCCGGGACAGTAAAGAGACAACTAATGAAAAACTGTTTTTT. Full variable domain (missing parts from reference TRBV30 and TRBJ1-4): SQTIHQWPATLVQPVGSPLSLECTVEGTSNPNLYWYRQAAGRGLQLLFYSVGIGQISSEVPQNLSASRPQDRQFILSSKKLLLSDSGFYLCAWSRDSKETTNEKLFFGSGTQLSVL.

This clone was picked up one time. The V and J genes are TRBV5-6 and TRBJ2-3, with 13 bases matching TRBD2. Germline trimming cut 1 base from V and 3 bases from J; bases unmatched to any gene: 8. Germline V lookup: CDR1 SGHDT, CDR2 YYEEEE. This CDR3 has 18 amino acids. CDR3 in amino acids: CASSLWIGTSGVTDTQYF. The CDR3 bases are TGTGCCAGCAGCTTGTGGATTGGGACTAGCGGGGTAACAGATACGCAGTATTTT. Full variable domain (outside the CDR3, taken from reference TRBV5-6 and TRBJ2-3): DAGVTQSPTHLIKTRGQQVTLRCSPKSGHDTVSWYQQALGQGPQFIFQYYEEEERQRGNFPDRFSGHQFPNYSSELNVNALLLGDSALYLCASSLWIGTSGVTDTQYFGPGTRLTVL.

This clone was seen just once. CDR3 DNA: TGTGCCAGCAGTTACGGCGGGGCAGGCTACAATGAGCAGTTCTTC. This gives the protein CASSYGGAGYNEQFF. The gene calls are TRBV6-5 and TRBJ2-1; TRBD2 is a possible D gene (6 bases). Trimming removed 2 bases at V and 3 bases at J, with 11 bases between. From germline, CDR1 is MNHEY and CDR2 SVGAGI. The CDR3 length is 15 residues.

J is TRBJ2-1 and V is TRBV7-6, with D maybe TRBD1 (5 bases). Germline-derived CDR1 and CDR2 are SGHVS and FNYEAQ. V lost 5 bases, J lost 4 bases, and 9 bases lay in between. CDR3 length: 13 amino acids. CDR3 region: CASSNTGYNEQFF. For the CDR3, the DNA is TGTGCCAGCAGCAACACAGGTTACAATGAGCAGTTCTTC.

In its sample, this clone was seen a few times. The chain recombines TRBV5-1 with TRBJ2-1, with D tentatively TRBD1 (6 bases). In germline, CDR1 is SGHRS, CDR2 YFSETQ. V gave up 5 bases and J gave up 5 bases, with 23 bases separating them. The CDR3 consists of 17 residues. This CDR3 is CASRRLGQGLGHNEQFF. In DNA form, the CDR3 reads TGCGCCAGCAGACGCCTAGGGCAGGGGCTGGGGCACAATGAGCAGTTCTTC.

The chain joins TRBV27 to TRBJ1-1; D might be TRBD1 (6 bases). The V and J ends lost 1 base and 5 bases respectively, with 14 bases between them. From germline, CDR1 is MNHEY and CDR2 SMNVEV (reference sequence). The CDR3 has 15 amino acids. In DNA form, the CDR3 reads TGTGCCAGCAGTTTATTTGGGGGGGCTGTGACTGAAGCTTTCTTT. Its translation is CASSLFGGAVTEAFF.

In regard to this clone: It is unclear where the CDR3 begins or ends on the DNA, so no DNA is shown, and the CDR3 is as TCRdb lists it. The chain carries TRBV30 and TRBJ1-3. Per germline, CDR1 GTSNPN and CDR2 SVGIG (reference sequence). Ends included, the CDR3 has 16 residues. CDR3 loop: CAWSVLLSGTGNTIYF.

The chain links TRBV5-1 to TRBJ2-1; 7 bases agree with TRBD1. The CDR3 loop spans 14 amino acids. Germline trimming cut 2 bases from V and 7 bases from J; bases unmatched to any gene: 6. The germline CDR1 and CDR2 sequences are SGHRS and YFSETQ. CDR3 DNA: TGCGCCAGCAGCTTTACAGGGGCTGGAAATGAGCAGTTCTTC. Its translation is CASSFTGAGNEQFF. The full variable domain, with the rest looked up from reference TRBV5-1 and TRBJ2-1, is KAGVTQTPRYLIKTRGQQVTLSCSPISGHRSVSWYQQTPGQGLQFLFEYFSETQRNKGNFPGRFSGRQFSNSRSEMNVSTLELGDSALYLCASSFTGAGNEQFFGPGTRLTVL.

V and J are TRBV6-2 or TRBV6-3 and TRBJ2-1, with 10 bases aligning to TRBD2. J gave up 8 bases and V 2 bases, and 9 bases lay outside the gene matches. Germline CDR1 MNHEY, CDR2 SVGEGT. The CDR3 spans 16 residues. Here the CDR3 DNA reads TGTGCCAGCAGTTACAGGAGCGGGGGGGCCGAGGATGAGCAGTTCTTC. Translation: CASSYRSGGAEDEQFF.

The rearrangement joins TRBV29-1 to TRBJ1-2; 8 nucleotides align to TRBD1. Per the germline V gene, CDR1 is SQVTM and CDR2 is ANQGSEA. The J segment lost 5 bases and the V segment lost 8 bases, leaving 7 bases of the junction unmatched. This CDR3 contains 12 residues. The CDR3 nucleotides are TGCAGCTCAAGGACAGGGAAGTATGGCTACACCTTC. The encoded protein is CSSRTGKYGYTF.

The chain has TRBV5-4 and TRBJ2-7; TRBD1 aligns across 9 bases. CDR1 is SGHNT, CDR2 YYREEE, per germline (reference sequence). V shed 4 bases, J shed 12 bases, and the junction held 11 bases outside the gene matches. The CDR3 consists of 13 residues. The CDR3 DNA sequence: TGTGCCAGCAGCCGGGACGGGACAGGGCGGAGGTACTTC. Protein: CASSRDGTGRRYF.

This clone was recorded a few times. The chain is built from TRBV12-3 or TRBV12-4 and TRBJ2-7, with D possibly TRBD2 on 6 matching bases. The germline V and J ends were trimmed by 6 bases and 2 bases, with 11 bases remaining between them. The CDR3 has 13 residues. Here the CDR3 reads CASRAGGTYEQYF. In nucleotides, the CDR3 is TGTGCCAGCAGGGCCGGGGGTACCTACGAGCAGTACTTC.

The rearrangement joins TRBV11-2 to TRBJ2-2; D is perhaps TRBD1 (6 bases). The CDR3 sequence is 15 residues long. V was trimmed by 1 base and J by 7 bases, leaving 13 bases between them. Germline assignment: CDR1 SGHAT and CDR2 FQNNGV. Written as DNA, the CDR3 is TGTGCCAGCAGCTTAGGGCAGGGGTTAATCGGGGAGCTGTTTTTT. It is translated as CASSLGQGLIGELFF.

Points on this clone: Sequence at one end of the junction differs from germline and may be a read error. V and J are TRBV5-1 and TRBJ2-6; possibly TRBD1 for D (5 bases). This CDR3 has 15 residues. The germline CDR1 and CDR2 sequences are SGHRS and YFSETQ. DNA of the CDR3: TGCGCCAGCAGCTTGGGACAGTCTGGGTCCAACGTCCTGACTTTC. This gives the protein CASSLGQSGSNVLTF. The full variable domain, with the rest looked up from reference TRBV5-1 and TRBJ2-6, is KAGVTQTPRYLIKTRGQQVTLSCSPISGHRSVSWYQQTPGQGLQFLFEYFSETQRNKGNFPGRFSGRQFSNSRSEMNVSTLELGDSALYLCASSLGQSGSNVLTFGAGSRLTVL.

A word on this clone: A junction end diverges from the germline sequence, so it may reflect a read error. The CDR3 here is CATTKDRVNPEAFF. The CDR3, as DNA: TGTGCCACTACCAAGGACAGGGTGAACCCTGAAGCTTTCTTT. The chain carries TRBV19 and TRBJ1-1, with 8 nucleotides matching TRBD1. CDR3 size: 14 residues. The germline V gene has CDR1 LNHDA and CDR2 SQIVND (reference sequence). The full variable domain, with the rest looked up from reference TRBV19 and TRBJ1-1, is DGGITQSPKYLFRKEGQNVTLSCEQNLNHDAMYWYRQDPGQGLRLIYYSQIVNDFQKGDIAEGYSVSREKKESFPLTVTSAQKNPTAFYLCATTKDRVNPEAFFGQGTRLTVV.

The V call is TRBV14, the J call TRBJ1-4; TRBD1 is a possible D gene (5 bases). CDR3 length: 12 residues. The V gene's germline CDR1 is SGHDN and CDR2 FVKESK. V was cut by 3 bases and J by 10 bases, with 9 bases left in between. CDR3 DNA sequence: TGTGCCAGCAGCCAGTCAGGGCGAAAACTGTTTTTT. Protein product: CASSQSGRKLFF.

This chain joins TRBV30 and TRBJ1-1; tentatively, D is TRBD1 (6 bases). The CDR3 spans 13 residues. V lost 3 bases and J lost 2, with 10 bases in between. Germline CDR1 and CDR2: GTSNPN and SVGIG (reference sequence). DNA of the CDR3: TGTGCCTGGAGCAGGGGACCAAACACTGAAGCTTTCTTT. Its translation is CAWSRGPNTEAFF. The full variable domain, completed using reference TRBV30 and TRBJ1-1, is SQTIHQWPATLVQPVGSPLSLECTVEGTSNPNLYWYRQAAGRGLQLLFYSVGIGQISSEVPQNLSASRPQDRQFILSSKKLLLSDSGFYLCAWSRGPNTEAFFGQGTRLTVV.